This is a list of T cell receptor beta chains from one sample in a study of blood T cell repertoires in COVID-19. Produced via immunoSEQ multiplex PCR; TCRdb's table is partial and in-frame only. The sample includes roughly 120,000 clones, less than 75% of them seen just once. Source material: peripheral blood. The receptors originated from a human donor with acute or convalescent COVID-19. The donor label of this sample is uncertain. CDR3s include the opening cysteine and the closing phenylalanine or tryptophan. The order of the fields is clone size, D gene, CDR3 length, J gene, V gene, CDR3 protein, CDR3 DNA. The D gene is left open where the match is weak. Rows may omit the clone size; those that give it use once, few, many or a size class.

NA	TRBD2	13	TRBJ2-1	TRBV5-1	CASSGGGPNEQFF	TGCGCCAGCAGCGGCGGGGGGCCCAATGAGCAGTTCTTC
few	TRBD2	14	TRBJ2-3	TRBV10-2	CASMLGGGADTQYF	TGCGCCAGCATGTTGGGGGGGGGAGCAGATACGCAGTATTTT
NA	NA	14	TRBJ1-1	TRBV24-1	CATSDSGGLAEAFF	TGTGCCACCAGTGACTCCGGAGGTTTGGCTGAAGCTTTCTTT
NA	NA	14	TRBJ1-5	TRBV21-1	CASSKYRGHQPQHF	TGTGCCAGCAGCAAATACAGGGGGCATCAGCCCCAGCATTTT
NA	NA	15	TRBJ1-4	TRBV4-1	CASSQYPGNNEKLFF	TGCGCCAGCAGCCAATACCCTGGCAATAATGAAAAACTGTTTTTT
NA	NA	12	TRBJ2-3	TRBV5-1	CASSFEGDTQYF	TGCGCCAGCAGCTTCGAGGGAGATACGCAGTATTTT
NA	NA	15	TRBJ1-2	TRBV21-1	CASYPVGQGDYGYTF	TGTGCCAGCTACCCTGTGGGACAGGGCGACTATGGCTACACCTTC
few	TRBD1	14	TRBJ1-2	TRBV18	CASSPPGQGGSYTF	TGTGCCAGCTCACCGCCAGGACAGGGGGGAAGCTACACCTTC
NA	NA	14	TRBJ2-3	TRBV7-3	CASSLASRVDTQYF	TGTGCCAGCAGCTTAGCCTCGCGGGTAGATACGCAGTATTTT
NA	NA	14	TRBJ2-3	TRBV7-2	CASSFSGFTDTQYF	TGTGCCAGCAGCTTTTCGGGATTCACAGATACGCAGTATTTT
NA	NA	13	TRBJ2-2	TRBV6-5	CAHRDSNTGELFF	TGTGCCCACCGGGACTCGAACACCGGGGAGCTGTTTTTT
NA	NA	15	TRBJ1-2	TRBV28	CASSRAGGEGYGYTF	TGTGCCAGCAGTCGTGCTGGGGGGGAGGGCTATGGCTACACCTTC
NA	TRBD2	15	TRBJ2-1	TRBV5-1	CASSLERGALNEQFF	TGCGCCAGCAGTTTGGAGCGGGGGGCCCTGAATGAGCAGTTCTTC
NA	NA	12	TRBJ1-6	TRBV7-6	CASSQANSPLHF	TGTGCCAGCAGCCAAGCTAATTCACCCCTCCACTTT
NA	NA	13	TRBJ1-2	TRBV18	CASSPNRDRGYTF	TGTGCCAGCTCTCCCAACAGGGATCGCGGCTACACCTTC
NA	NA	14	TRBJ1-2	TRBV7-2	CASSLLGSNYGYTF	TGTGCCAGCAGCTTGCTCGGGTCGAACTATGGCTACACCTTC
NA	NA	14	TRBJ1-5	TRBV28	CASSLSQGPQPQHF	TGTGCCAGCAGTTTGTCCCAGGGGCCTCAGCCCCAGCATTTT
NA	TRBD2	15	TRBJ2-5	TRBV7-2	CASSNRLAGTETQYF	TGTGCCAGCAGCAACCGACTAGCGGGGACAGAGACCCAGTACTTC
NA	TRBD1	15	TRBJ1-6	TRBV18	CASSPRQGDNSPLHF	TGTGCCAGCTCACCTCGACAGGGGGATAATTCACCCCTCCACTTT
NA	NA	16	TRBJ1-2	TRBV10-3	CAISPAGARMNYGYTF	TGTGCCATCAGTCCAGCTGGGGCACGCATGAACTATGGCTACACCTTC
NA	TRBD1	15	TRBJ1-5	TRBV2	CASRDRVHSNQPQHF	TGTGCCAGCAGAGACAGGGTTCATAGCAATCAGCCCCAGCATTTT
once	NA	15	TRBJ1-4	TRBV7-8	CASSFLQGTNEKLFF	TGTGCCAGCAGCTTCCTACAGGGAACAAATGAAAAACTGTTTTTT
few	TRBD2	21	TRBJ2-2	TRBV13	CASSLGLAGGPSPFNTGELFF	TGTGCCAGCAGCCTTGGACTAGCGGGGGGGCCGAGCCCTTTTAACACCGGGGAGCTGTTTTTT
NA	TRBD1	15	TRBJ1-6	TRBV3-1/TRBV3-2	CASSLQTGANSPLHF	TGTGCCAGCAGCCTCCAGACAGGGGCTAATTCACCCCTCCACTTT
NA	NA	17	TRBJ2-5	TRBV7-9	CASSEPDWSHPQETQYF	TGTGCCAGCAGCGAACCTGATTGGAGCCATCCCCAAGAGACCCAGTACTTC
NA	NA	14	TRBJ1-2	TRBV3-1/TRBV3-2	CASSQGPSYFGYTF	TGTGCCAGCAGCCAAGGTCCTAGTTATTTTGGCTACACCTTC
NA	NA	13	TRBJ1-1	TRBV24-1	CATSDDTGFEAFF	TGTGCCACCAGTGATGACACAGGGTTTGAAGCTTTCTTT